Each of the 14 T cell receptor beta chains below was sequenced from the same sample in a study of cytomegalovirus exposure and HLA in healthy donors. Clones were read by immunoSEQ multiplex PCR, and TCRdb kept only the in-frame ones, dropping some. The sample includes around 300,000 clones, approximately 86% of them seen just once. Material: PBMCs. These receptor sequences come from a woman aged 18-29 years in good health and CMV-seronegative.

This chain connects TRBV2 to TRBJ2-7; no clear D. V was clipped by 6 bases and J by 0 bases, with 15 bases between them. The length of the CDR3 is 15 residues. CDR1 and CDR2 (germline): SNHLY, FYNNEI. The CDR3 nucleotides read TGTGCCAGCAGCCCCGACCTCCCTAGCTCCTACGAGCAGTACTTC. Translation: CASSPDLPSSYEQYF.

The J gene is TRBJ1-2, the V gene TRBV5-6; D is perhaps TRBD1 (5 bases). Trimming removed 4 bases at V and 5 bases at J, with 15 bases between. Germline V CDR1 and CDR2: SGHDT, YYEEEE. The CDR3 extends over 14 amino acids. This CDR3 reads CASSVGTPLYGYTF. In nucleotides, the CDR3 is TGTGCCAGCAGCGTGGGGACTCCGTTGTATGGCTACACCTTC.

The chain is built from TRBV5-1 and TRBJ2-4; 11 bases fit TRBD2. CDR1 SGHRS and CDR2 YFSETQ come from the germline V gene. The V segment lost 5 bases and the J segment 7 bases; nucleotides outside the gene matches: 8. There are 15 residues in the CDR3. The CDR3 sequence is CASSLTSGSFNIQYF. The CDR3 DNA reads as TGCGCCAGCAGTTTAACTAGCGGGAGTTTCAACATTCAGTACTTC.

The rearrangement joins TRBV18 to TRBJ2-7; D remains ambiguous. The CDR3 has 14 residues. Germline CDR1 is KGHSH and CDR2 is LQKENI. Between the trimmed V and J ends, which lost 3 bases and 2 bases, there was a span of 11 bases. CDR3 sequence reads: CASSPTRGAYEQYF. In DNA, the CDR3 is TGTGCCAGCTCACCTACGCGCGGCGCCTACGAGCAGTACTTC.

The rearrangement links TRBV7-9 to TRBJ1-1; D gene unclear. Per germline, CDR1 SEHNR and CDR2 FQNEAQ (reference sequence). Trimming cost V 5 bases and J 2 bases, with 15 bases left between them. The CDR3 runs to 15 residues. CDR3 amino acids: CASSTRTGINTEAFF. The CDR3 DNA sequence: TGTGCCAGCAGCACTCGGACGGGGATAAACACTGAAGCTTTCTTT.

The CDR3 nucleotides are TGCAGCGTTGAAAGCGGGGGGGTTGACGAGCAGTACTTC. Amino acids: CSVESGGVDEQYF. The rearrangement joins TRBV29-1 to TRBJ2-7, with TRBD2 identical over 10 bases. The CDR3 has 13 amino acids. The V and J ends lost 2 bases and 5 bases, in that order; junction bases with no gene match: 3. The V gene's germline CDR1 is SQVTM and CDR2 ANQGSEA.

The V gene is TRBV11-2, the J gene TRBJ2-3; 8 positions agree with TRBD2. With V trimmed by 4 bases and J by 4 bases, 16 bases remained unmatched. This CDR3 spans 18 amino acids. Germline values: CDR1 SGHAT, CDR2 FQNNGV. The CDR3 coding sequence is TGTGCCAGCAGCTACGCCGCAAACAGCGGGAGTGGTCCAGATACGCAGTATTTT. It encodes CASSYAANSGSGPDTQYF.

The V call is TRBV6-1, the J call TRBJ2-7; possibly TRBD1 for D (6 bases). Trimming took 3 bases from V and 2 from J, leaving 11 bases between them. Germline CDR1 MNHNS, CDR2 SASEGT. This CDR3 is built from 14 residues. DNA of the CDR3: TGTGCCAGCAGTGACCGGGACAAACCCTACGAGCAGTACTTC. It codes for CASSDRDKPYEQYF.

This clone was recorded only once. Written as DNA, the CDR3 is TGTGCCAGCAGCCAAGGTCTGACTAGCGGGAGTTACGAGCAGTACTTC. It is translated as CASSQGLTSGSYEQYF. The chain employs TRBV4-2 and TRBJ2-7; 12 nucleotides agree with TRBD2. The CDR3 runs to 16 residues. CDR1 and CDR2 (germline): LGHNA, YNFKEQ. V lost 1 base, J lost 4 bases, and 5 bases stayed unmatched.

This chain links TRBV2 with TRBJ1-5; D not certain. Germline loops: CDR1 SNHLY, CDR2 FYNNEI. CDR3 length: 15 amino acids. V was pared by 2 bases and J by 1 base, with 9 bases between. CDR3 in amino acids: CASSEWRLSNQPQHF. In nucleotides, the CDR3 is TGTGCCAGCAGTGAATGGAGGTTGAGCAATCAGCCCCAGCATTTT. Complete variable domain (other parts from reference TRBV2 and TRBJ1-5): EPEVTQTPSHQVTQMGQEVILRCVPISNHLYFYWYRQILGQKVEFLVSFYNNEISEKSEIFDDQFSVERPDGSNFTLKIRSTKLEDSAMYFCASSEWRLSNQPQHFGDGTRLSIL.

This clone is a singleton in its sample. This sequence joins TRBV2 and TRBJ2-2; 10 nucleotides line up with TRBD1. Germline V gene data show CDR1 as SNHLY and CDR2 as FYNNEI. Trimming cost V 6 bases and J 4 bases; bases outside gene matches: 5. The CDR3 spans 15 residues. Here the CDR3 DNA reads TGTGCCAGCAGGCCGGGACAGGGGTCCACCGGGGAGCTGTTTTTT. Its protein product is CASRPGQGSTGELFF.

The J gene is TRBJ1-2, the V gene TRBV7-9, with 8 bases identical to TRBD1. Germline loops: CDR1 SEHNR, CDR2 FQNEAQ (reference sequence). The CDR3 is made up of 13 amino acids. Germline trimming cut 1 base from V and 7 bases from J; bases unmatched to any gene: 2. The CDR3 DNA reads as TGTGCCAGCAGCTTAGACAGGGGGGCTGGCTACACCTTC. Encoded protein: CASSLDRGAGYTF.

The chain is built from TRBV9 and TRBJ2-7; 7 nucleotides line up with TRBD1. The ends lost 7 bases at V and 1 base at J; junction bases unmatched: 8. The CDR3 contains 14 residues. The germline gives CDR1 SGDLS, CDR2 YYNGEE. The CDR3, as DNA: TGTGCCAGCGGTCCAGGACAGGTTTCCTACGAGCAGTACTTC. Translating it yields CASGPGQVSYEQYF.

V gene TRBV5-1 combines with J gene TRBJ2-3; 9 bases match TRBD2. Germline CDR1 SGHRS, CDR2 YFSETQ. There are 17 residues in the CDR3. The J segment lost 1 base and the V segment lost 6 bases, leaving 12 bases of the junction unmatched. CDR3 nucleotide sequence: TGCGCCAGCATCACAGGTGACCTAGCGGGGCGCACAGATACGCAGTATTTT. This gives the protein CASITGDLAGRTDTQYF.